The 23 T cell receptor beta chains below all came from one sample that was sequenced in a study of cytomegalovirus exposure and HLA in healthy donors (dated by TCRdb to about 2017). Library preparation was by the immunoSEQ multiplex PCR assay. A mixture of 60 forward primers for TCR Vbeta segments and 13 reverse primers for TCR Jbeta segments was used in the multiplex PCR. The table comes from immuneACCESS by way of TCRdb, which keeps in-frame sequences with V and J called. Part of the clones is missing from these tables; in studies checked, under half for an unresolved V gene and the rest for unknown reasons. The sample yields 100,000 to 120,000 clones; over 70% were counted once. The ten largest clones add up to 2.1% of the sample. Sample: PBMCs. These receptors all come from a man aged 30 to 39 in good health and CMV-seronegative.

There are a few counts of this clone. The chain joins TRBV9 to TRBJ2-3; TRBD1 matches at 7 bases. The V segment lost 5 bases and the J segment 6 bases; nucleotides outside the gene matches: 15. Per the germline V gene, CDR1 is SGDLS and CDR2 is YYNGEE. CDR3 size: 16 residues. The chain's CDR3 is CASSLAEGASVDTQYF. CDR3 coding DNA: TGTGCCAGCAGTCTAGCTGAGGGGGCCTCGGTTGATACGCAGTATTTT.

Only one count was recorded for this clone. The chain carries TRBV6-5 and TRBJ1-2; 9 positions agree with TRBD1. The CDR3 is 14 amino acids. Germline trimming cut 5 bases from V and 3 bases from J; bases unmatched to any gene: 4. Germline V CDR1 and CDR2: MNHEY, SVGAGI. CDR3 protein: CASSEGDRDYGYTF. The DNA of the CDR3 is TGTGCCAGCAGTGAAGGGGACAGGGACTATGGCTACACCTTC.

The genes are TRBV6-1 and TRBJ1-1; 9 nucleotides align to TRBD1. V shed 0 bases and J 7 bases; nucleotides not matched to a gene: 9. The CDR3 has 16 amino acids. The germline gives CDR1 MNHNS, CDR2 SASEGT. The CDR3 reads CASSEALPGTGYEAFF. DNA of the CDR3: TGTGCCAGCAGTGAAGCGCTCCCCGGGACAGGGTATGAAGCTTTCTTT.

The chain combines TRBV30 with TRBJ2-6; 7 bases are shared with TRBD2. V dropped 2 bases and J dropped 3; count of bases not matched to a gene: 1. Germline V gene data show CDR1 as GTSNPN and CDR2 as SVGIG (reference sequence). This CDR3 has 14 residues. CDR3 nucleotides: TGTGCCTGGAGTACGGGAGGTGGGGCCAACGTCCTGACTTTC. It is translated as CAWSTGGGANVLTF. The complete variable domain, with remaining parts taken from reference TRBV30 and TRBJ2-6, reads SQTIHQWPATLVQPVGSPLSLECTVEGTSNPNLYWYRQAAGRGLQLLFYSVGIGQISSEVPQNLSASRPQDRQFILSSKKLLLSDSGFYLCAWSTGGGANVLTFGAGSRLTVL.

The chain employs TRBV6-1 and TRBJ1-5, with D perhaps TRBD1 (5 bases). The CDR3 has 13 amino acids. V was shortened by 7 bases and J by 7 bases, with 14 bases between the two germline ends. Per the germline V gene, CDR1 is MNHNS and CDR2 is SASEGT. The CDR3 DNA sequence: TGTGCCAGCAAGACAGCGTCAGGCCAGCCCCAGCATTTT. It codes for CASKTASGQPQHF.

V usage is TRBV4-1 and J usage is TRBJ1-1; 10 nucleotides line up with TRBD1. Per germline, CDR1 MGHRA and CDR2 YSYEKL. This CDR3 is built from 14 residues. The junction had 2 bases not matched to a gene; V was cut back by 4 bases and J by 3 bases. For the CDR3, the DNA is TGCGCCAGCAGCCGACAGGGGGCGGACACTGAAGCTTTCTTT. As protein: CASSRQGADTEAFF.

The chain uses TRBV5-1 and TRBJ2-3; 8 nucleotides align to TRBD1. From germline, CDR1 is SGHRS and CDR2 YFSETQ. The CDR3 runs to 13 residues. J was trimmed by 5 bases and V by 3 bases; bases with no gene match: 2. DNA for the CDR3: TGCGCCAGCAGCTCACAGGGGGAAGATACGCAGTATTTT. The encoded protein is CASSSQGEDTQYF.

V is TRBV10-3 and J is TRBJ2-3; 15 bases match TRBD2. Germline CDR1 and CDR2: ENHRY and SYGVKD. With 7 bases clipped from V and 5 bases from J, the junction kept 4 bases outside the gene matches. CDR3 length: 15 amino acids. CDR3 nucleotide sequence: TGTGCCATCAAGGGACTAGCGGGAGGCGGAGATACGCAGTATTTT. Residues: CAIKGLAGGGDTQYF.

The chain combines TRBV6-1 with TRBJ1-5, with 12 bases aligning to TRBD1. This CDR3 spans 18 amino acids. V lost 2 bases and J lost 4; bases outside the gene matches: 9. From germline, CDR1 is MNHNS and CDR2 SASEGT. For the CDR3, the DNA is TGTGCCAGCAGTGAATTTCATGGGACAGGGGGCGAAAATCAGCCCCAGCATTTT. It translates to CASSEFHGTGGENQPQHF.

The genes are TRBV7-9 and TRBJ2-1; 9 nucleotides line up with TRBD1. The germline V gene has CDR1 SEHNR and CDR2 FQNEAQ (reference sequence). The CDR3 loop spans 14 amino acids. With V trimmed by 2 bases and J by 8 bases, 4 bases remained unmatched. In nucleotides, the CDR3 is TGTGCCAGCAGCTTAAGGGACAGGGTCCATGAGCAGTTCTTC. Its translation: CASSLRDRVHEQFF.

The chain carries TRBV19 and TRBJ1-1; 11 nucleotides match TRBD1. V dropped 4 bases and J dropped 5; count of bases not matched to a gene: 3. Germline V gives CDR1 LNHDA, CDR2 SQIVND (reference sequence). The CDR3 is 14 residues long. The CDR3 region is CASSTGTGGTEAFF. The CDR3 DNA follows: TGTGCCAGTAGTACCGGGACAGGGGGGACTGAAGCTTTCTTT.

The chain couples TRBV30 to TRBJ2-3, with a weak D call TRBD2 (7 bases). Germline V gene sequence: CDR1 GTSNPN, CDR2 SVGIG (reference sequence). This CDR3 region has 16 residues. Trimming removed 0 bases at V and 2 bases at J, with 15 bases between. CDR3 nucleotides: TGTGCCTGGAGTGTGCGGCGGGGGCTAAACACAGATACGCAGTATTTT. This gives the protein CAWSVRRGLNTDTQYF.

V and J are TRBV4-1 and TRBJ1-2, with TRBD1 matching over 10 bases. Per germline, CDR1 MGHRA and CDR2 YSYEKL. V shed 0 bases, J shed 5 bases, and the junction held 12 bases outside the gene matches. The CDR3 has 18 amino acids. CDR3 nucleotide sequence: TGCGCCAGCAGCCAAGATGCACTCTTGACAGGGGGCCGGTATGGCTACACCTTC. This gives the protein CASSQDALLTGGRYGYTF.

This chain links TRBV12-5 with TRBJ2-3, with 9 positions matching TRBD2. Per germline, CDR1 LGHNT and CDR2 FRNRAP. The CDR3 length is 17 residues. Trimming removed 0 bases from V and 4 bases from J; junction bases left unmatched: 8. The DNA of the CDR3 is TGTGCTAGTGGTTTGGTAGGCGGGGGGGCTTTTGCAGATACGCAGTATTTT. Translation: CASGLVGGGAFADTQYF.

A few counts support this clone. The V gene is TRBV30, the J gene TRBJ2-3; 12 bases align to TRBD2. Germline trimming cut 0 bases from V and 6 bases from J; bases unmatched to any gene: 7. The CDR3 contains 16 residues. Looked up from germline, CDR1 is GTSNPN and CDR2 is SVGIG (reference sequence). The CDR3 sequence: CAWSVTGLAGTDTQYF. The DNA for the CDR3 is TGTGCCTGGAGTGTAACCGGACTAGCGGGGACGGATACGCAGTATTTT.

This CDR3 reads CASSFGLAREQYF. The CDR3 coding sequence is TGTGCCAGCAGCTTCGGACTAGCGCGCGAGCAGTACTTC. This chain connects TRBV11-2 to TRBJ2-7; 9 bases line up with TRBD2. With V trimmed by 3 bases and J by 6 bases, 3 bases remained unmatched. Germline lookup yields CDR1 SGHAT and CDR2 FQNNGV. The CDR3 length is 13 residues.

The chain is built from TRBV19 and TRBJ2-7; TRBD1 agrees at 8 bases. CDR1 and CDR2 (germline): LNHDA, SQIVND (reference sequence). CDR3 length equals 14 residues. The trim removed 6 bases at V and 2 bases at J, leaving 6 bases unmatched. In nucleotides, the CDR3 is TGTGCCAGTAGCTCCGGGACAGGCCCCTACGAGCAGTACTTC. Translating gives CASSSGTGPYEQYF. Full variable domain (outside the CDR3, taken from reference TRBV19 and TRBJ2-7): DGGITQSPKYLFRKEGQNVTLSCEQNLNHDAMYWYRQDPGQGLRLIYYSQIVNDFQKGDIAEGYSVSREKKESFPLTVTSAQKNPTAFYLCASSSGTGPYEQYFGPGTRLTVT.

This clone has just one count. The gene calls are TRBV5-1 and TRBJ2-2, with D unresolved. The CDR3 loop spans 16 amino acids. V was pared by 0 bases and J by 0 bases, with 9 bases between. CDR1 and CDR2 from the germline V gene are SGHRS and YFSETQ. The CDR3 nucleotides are TGCGCCAGCAGCTTGGCTTGGCAGGCGAACACCGGGGAGCTGTTTTTT. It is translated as CASSLAWQANTGELFF.

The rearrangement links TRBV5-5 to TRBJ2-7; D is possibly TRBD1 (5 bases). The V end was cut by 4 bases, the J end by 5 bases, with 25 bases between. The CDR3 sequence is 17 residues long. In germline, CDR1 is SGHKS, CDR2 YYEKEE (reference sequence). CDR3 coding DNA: TGTGCCAGCAGCCCCTGGGGTCAGGCTTACGTACAGGACGAGCAGTACTTC. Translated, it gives CASSPWGQAYVQDEQYF.

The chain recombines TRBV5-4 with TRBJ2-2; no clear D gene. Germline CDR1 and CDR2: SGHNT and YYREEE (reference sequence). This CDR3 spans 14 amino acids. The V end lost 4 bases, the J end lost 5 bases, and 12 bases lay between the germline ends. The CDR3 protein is CASSPPFGTGELFF. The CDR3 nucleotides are TGTGCCAGCAGCCCTCCATTCGGGACCGGGGAGCTGTTTTTT.

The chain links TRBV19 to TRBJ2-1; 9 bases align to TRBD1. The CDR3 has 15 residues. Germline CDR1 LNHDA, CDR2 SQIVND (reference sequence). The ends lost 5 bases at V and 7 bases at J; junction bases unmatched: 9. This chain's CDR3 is CASSRPGQGRNEQFF. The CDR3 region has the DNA TGTGCCAGTAGTCGCCCGGGACAGGGAAGGAATGAGCAGTTCTTC.

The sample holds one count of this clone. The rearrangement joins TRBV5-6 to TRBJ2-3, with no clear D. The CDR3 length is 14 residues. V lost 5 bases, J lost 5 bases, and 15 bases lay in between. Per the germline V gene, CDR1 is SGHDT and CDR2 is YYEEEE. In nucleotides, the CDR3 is TGTGCCAGCAGGGCCTCCACCTCGGGAGATACGCAGTATTTT. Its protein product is CASRASTSGDTQYF.

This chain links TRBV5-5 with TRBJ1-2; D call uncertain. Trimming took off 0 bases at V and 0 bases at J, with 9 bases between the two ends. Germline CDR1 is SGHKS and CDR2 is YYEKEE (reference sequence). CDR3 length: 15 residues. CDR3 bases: TGTGCCAGCAGCTTGGTTACCCAGGCTAACTATGGCTACACCTTC. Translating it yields CASSLVTQANYGYTF.